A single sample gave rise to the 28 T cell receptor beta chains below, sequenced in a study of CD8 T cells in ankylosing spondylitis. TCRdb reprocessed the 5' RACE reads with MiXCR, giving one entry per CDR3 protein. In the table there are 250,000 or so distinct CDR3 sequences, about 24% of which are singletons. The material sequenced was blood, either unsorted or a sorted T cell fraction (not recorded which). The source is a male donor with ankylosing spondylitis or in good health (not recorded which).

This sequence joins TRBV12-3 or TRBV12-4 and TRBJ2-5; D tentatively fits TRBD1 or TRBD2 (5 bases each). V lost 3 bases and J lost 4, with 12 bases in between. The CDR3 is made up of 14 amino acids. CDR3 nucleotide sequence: TGTGCCAGCAGTTTCCGGGACCTGAGAGAGACCCAGTACTTC. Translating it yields CASSFRDLRETQYF.

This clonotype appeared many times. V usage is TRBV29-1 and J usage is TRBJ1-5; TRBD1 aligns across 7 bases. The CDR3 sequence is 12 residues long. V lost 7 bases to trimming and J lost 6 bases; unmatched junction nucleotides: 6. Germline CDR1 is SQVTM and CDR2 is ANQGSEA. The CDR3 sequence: CSAGQVGQPQHF. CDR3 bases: TGCAGCGCAGGACAGGTGGGTCAGCCCCAGCATTTT.

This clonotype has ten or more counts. This chain's CDR3 is CASSAYTDTQYF. The CDR3 region has the DNA TGTGCCAGCAGCGCCTACACAGATACGCAGTATTTT. The chain uses TRBV11-2 and TRBJ2-3; no clear D. This CDR3 region has 12 residues. The germline V gene has CDR1 SGHAT and CDR2 FQNNGV. V was shortened by 5 bases and J by 2 bases, with 5 bases between the two germline ends. Variable domain in full (rest from reference TRBV11-2 and TRBJ2-3): EAGVAQSPRYKIIEKRQSVAFWCNPISGHATLYWYQQILGQGPKLLIQFQNNGVVDDSQLPKDRFSAERLKGVDSTLKIQPAKLEDSAVYLCASSAYTDTQYFGPGTRLTVL.

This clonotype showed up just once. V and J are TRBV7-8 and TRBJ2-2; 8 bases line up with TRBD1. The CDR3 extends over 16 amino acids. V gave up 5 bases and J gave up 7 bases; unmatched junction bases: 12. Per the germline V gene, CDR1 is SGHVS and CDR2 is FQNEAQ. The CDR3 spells CASSLRGRLLVGELFF. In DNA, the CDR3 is TGTGCCAGCAGCCTCAGGGGGCGACTACTCGTCGGGGAGCTGTTTTTT.

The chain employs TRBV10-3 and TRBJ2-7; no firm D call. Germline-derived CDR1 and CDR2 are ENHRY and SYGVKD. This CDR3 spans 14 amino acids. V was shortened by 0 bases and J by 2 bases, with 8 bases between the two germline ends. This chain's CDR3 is CAISESTETYEQYF. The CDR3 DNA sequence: TGTGCCATCAGTGAGTCGACGGAAACCTACGAGCAGTACTTC.

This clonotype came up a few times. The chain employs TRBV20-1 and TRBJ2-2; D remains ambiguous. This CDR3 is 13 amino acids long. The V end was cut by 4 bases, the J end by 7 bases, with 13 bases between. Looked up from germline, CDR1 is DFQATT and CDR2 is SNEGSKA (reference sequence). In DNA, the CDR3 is TGCAGTGCTAACTGGCAGATGGGCGGGGAGCTGTTTTTT. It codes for CSANWQMGGELFF.

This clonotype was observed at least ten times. The CDR3 sequence is CSARGGDTDSPLHF. CDR3 bases: TGCAGTGCTAGAGGAGGGGACACGGATTCACCCCTCCACTTT. This chain uses TRBV20-1 with TRBJ1-6, with a tentative D call TRBD1 (6 bases). The V end lost 1 base, the J end lost 8 bases, and 12 bases lay between the germline ends. CDR3 length: 14 amino acids. The V gene's germline CDR1 is DFQATT and CDR2 SNEGSKA (reference sequence).

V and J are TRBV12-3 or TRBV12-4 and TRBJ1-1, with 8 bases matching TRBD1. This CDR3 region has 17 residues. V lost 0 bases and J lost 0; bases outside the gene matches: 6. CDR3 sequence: CASSLARDRPLNTEAFF. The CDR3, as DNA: TGTGCCAGCAGTTTAGCAAGGGACAGGCCCTTGAACACTGAAGCTTTCTTT.

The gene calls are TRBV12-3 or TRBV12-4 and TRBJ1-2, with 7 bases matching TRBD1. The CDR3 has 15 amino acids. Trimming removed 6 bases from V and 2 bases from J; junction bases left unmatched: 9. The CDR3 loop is CASRIDRVINYGYTF. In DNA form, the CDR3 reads TGTGCCAGCAGAATTGACAGGGTCATCAACTATGGCTACACCTTC.

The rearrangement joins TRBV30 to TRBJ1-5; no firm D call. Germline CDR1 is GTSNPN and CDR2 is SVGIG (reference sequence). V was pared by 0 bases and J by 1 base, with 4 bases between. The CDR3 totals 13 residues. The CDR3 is CAWSVDSNQPQHF. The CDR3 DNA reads TGTGCCTGGAGTGTAGACAGCAATCAGCCCCAGCATTTT.

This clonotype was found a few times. The DNA of the CDR3 is TGTGCCAGTAGGGCTTCGGCTAGCGGGGGAGGCGGGGAGCTGTTTTTT. As protein: CASRASASGGGGELFF. The chain carries TRBV19 and TRBJ2-2; 10 bases are shared with TRBD2. The germline CDR1 and CDR2 sequences are LNHDA and SQIVND (reference sequence). Trimming removed 6 bases from V and 7 bases from J; junction bases left unmatched: 11. The CDR3 has 16 amino acids.

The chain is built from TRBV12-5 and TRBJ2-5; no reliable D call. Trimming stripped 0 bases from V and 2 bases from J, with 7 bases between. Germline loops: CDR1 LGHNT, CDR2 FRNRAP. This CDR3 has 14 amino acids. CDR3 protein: CASGLVLQQETQYF. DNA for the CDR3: TGTGCTAGTGGTTTGGTACTGCAGCAAGAGACCCAGTACTTC.

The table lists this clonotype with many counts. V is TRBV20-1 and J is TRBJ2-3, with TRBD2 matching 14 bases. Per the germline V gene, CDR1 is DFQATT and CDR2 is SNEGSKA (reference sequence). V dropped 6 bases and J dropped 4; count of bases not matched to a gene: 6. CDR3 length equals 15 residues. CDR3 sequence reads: CSATGLAGVPDTQYF. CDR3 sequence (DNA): TGCAGTGCGACGGGACTAGCGGGGGTCCCAGATACGCAGTATTTT.

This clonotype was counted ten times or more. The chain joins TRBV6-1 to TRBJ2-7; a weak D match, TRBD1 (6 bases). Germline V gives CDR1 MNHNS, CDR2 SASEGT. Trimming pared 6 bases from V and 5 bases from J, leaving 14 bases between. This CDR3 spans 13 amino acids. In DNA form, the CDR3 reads TGTGCCAGCAGCTCAGGGGTTCGGCACGAGCAGTACTTC. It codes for CASSSGVRHEQYF.

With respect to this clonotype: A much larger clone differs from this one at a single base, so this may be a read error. CDR3 loop: CASSLHRLGELFF. The DNA for the CDR3 is TGTGCCAGCAGCTTACATCGGCTCGGGGAGCTGTTTTTT. V usage is TRBV7-3 and J usage is TRBJ2-2; D is uncertain. V was clipped by 2 bases and J by 7 bases, with 8 bases between them. This CDR3 contains 13 residues. The germline V gene encodes CDR1 SGHTA and CDR2 FQGTGA.

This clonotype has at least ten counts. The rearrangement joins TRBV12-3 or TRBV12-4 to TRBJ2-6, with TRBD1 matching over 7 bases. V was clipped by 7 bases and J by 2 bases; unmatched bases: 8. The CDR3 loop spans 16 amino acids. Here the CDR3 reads CASIPGQRTGANVLTF. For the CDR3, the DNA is TGTGCCAGCATCCCGGGACAGAGAACTGGGGCCAACGTCCTGACTTTC.

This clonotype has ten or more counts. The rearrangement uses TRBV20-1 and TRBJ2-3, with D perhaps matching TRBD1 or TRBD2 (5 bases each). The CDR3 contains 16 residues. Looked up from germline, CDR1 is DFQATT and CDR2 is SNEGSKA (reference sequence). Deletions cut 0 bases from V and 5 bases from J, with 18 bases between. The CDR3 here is CSARDIRGHGVDTQYF. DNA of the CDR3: TGCAGTGCTAGAGATATTCGGGGCCATGGGGTAGATACGCAGTATTTT.

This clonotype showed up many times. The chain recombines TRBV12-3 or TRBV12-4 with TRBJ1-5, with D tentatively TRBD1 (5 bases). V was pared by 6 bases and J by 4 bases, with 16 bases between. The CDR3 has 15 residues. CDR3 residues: CASSRDGTGNQPQHF. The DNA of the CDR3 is TGTGCCAGCAGCCGAGACGGGACGGGAAATCAGCCCCAGCATTTT.

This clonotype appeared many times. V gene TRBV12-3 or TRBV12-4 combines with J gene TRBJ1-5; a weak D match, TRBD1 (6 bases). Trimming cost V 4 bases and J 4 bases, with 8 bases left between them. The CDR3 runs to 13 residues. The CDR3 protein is CASSSDRNQPQHF. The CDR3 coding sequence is TGTGCCAGCAGTTCGGACAGAAATCAGCCCCAGCATTTT.

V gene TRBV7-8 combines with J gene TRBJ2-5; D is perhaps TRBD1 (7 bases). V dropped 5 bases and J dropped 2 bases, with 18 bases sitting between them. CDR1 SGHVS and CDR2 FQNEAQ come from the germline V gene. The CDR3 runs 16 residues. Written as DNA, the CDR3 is TGTGCCAGCAGCAAGAGGGCGGGACAGCGACAAGAGACCCAGTACTTC. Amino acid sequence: CASSKRAGQRQETQYF.

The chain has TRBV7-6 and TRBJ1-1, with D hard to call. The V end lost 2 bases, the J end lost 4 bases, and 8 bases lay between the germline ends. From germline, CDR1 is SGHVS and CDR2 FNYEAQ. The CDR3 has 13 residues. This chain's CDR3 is CASSLITTTEAFF. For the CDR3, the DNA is TGTGCCAGCAGCTTAATTACGACCACTGAAGCTTTCTTT.

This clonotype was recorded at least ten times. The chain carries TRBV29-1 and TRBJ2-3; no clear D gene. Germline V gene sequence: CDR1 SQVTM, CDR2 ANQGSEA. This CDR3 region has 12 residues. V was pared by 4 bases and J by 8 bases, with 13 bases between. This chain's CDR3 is CSVATLVGTQYF. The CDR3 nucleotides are TGCAGCGTTGCCACCCTAGTTGGTACGCAGTATTTT.

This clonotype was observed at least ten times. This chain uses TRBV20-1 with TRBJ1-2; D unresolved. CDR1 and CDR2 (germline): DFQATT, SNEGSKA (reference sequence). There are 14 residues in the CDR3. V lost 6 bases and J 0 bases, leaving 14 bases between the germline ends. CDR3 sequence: CSAANLNTNYGYTF. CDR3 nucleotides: TGCAGTGCCGCTAACCTGAATACTAACTATGGCTACACCTTC.

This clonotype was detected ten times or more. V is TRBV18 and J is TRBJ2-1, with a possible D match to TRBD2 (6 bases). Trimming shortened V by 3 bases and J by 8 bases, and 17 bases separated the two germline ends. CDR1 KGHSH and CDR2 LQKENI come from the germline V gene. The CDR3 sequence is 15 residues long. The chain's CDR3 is CASSPVGLPRYEQFF. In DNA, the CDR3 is TGTGCCAGCTCACCGGTGGGACTCCCTCGTTATGAGCAGTTCTTC.

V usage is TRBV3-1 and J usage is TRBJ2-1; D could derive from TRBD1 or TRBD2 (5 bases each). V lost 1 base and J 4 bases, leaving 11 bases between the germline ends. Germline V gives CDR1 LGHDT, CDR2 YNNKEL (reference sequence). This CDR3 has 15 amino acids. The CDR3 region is CASSQAGTKYNEQFF. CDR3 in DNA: TGTGCCAGCAGCCAAGCAGGGACGAAGTACAATGAGCAGTTCTTC.

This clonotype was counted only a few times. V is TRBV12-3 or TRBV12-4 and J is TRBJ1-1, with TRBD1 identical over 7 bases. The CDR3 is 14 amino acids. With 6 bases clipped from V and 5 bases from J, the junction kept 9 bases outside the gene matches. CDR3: CASREPGGGTEAFF. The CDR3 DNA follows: TGTGCCAGCAGAGAACCAGGGGGAGGGACTGAAGCTTTCTTT.

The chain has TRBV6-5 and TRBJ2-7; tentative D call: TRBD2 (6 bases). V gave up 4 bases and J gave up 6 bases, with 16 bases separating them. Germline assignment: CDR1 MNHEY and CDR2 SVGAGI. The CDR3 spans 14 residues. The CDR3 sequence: CASSSLPGLGEQYF. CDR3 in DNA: TGTGCCAGCAGTTCCTTGCCGGGACTCGGCGAGCAGTACTTC.

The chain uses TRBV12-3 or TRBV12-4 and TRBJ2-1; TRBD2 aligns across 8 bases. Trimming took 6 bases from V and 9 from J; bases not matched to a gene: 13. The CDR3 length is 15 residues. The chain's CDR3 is CASSLGARGGSEQFF. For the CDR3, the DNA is TGTGCCAGCAGCCTAGGGGCACGGGGGGGCAGTGAGCAGTTCTTC.